A single sample gave rise to the 22 T cell receptor beta chains below, sequenced in a study of Graves' ophthalmopathy and Graves' hyperthyroidism. Researchers took RNA transcripts and amplified TCR beta CDR3 regions from them. First-round RT-PCR employed HTBI primers, with a second-round multiplex PCR after it. Using its own MiXCR run on the multiplex PCR reads, TCRdb lists one record per CDR3 protein. The sample lists roughly 170,000 distinct CDR3 sequences; roughly two fifths were seen once. Material for sequencing was peripheral blood. The receptors stem from a man under 40 with Graves' ophthalmopathy.

Only one count was recorded for this clonotype. The rearrangement joins TRBV28 to TRBJ2-7; the match to TRBD2 covers 8 bases. The junction had 9 bases not matched to a gene; V was cut back by 7 bases and J by 4 bases. Germline V CDR1 and CDR2: MDHEN, SYDVKM. The CDR3 has 14 residues. This CDR3 is CASNLGLASYEQYF. The CDR3 region has the DNA TGTGCCAGCAACCTCGGACTAGCCTCTTACGAGCAGTACTTC.

At least ten counts were recorded for this clonotype. This chain links TRBV4-2 with TRBJ1-2, with TRBD1 as a possible D gene (6 bases). CDR3 size: 15 residues. The germline V gene has CDR1 LGHNA and CDR2 YNFKEQ. Deletions cut 3 bases from V and 4 bases from J, with 15 bases between. In nucleotides, the CDR3 is TGTGCCAGCAGCCAGGATTCAGGGGCGGTCTATGGCTACACCTTC. Residues: CASSQDSGAVYGYTF.

This clonotype was counted at least ten times. This chain links TRBV30 with TRBJ2-7, with D perhaps TRBD1 (5 bases). CDR1 is GTSNPN and CDR2 is SVGIG in the germline V gene (reference sequence). The CDR3 has 14 amino acids. With 0 bases removed from V and 5 bases from J, the gap between germline ends came to 14 bases. CDR3 protein: CAWSVNRFRHEQYF. The CDR3, as DNA: TGTGCCTGGAGTGTAAACAGGTTCCGCCACGAGCAGTACTTC.

This clonotype occurred many times. CDR3 amino acids: CASSLLRVNEAFF. CDR3 nucleotides: TGCGCCAGCAGCTTGCTCAGGGTCAACGAAGCTTTCTTT. The rearrangement joins TRBV5-1 to TRBJ1-1; D is perhaps TRBD1 (5 bases). Trimming took 1 base from V and 8 from J, leaving 12 bases between them. The CDR3 loop spans 13 amino acids. In germline, CDR1 is SGHRS, CDR2 YFSETQ. Filled out from reference TRBV5-1 and TRBJ1-1, the complete variable domain reads KAGVTQTPRYLIKTRGQQVTLSCSPISGHRSVSWYQQTPGQGLQFLFEYFSETQRNKGNFPGRFSGRQFSNSRSEMNVSTLELGDSALYLCASSLLRVNEAFFGQGTRLTVV.

This chain links TRBV6-1 with TRBJ1-2; 7 bases line up with TRBD1. The CDR3 has 15 residues. The J segment lost 4 bases and the V segment lost 3 bases, leaving 8 bases of the junction unmatched. Germline V lookup: CDR1 MNHNS, CDR2 SASEGT. The CDR3, as DNA: TGTGCCAGCAGTGATTGGGACAGAGATGGCTATGGCTACACCTTC. The encoded protein is CASSDWDRDGYGYTF.

This clonotype showed up many times. V gene TRBV6-5 combines with J gene TRBJ2-7; D possibly corresponds to TRBD2 (7 bases). V lost 5 bases and J lost 4, with 12 bases in between. Germline assignment: CDR1 MNHEY and CDR2 SVGAGI. The CDR3 has 13 residues. The CDR3 coding sequence is TGTGCCAGCAGTCCGGGGGGCAGATACGAGCAGTACTTC. This gives the protein CASSPGGRYEQYF.

This clonotype occurred many times. This chain links TRBV10-3 with TRBJ2-2; TRBD2 aligns across 13 bases. Germline V gene sequence: CDR1 ENHRY, CDR2 SYGVKD. V dropped 5 bases and J dropped 5; count of bases not matched to a gene: 5. The CDR3 runs 16 residues. CDR3 DNA: TGTGCCATCAGTCGGACTAGCGGGAGTAGGACCGGGGAGCTGTTTTTT. It encodes CAISRTSGSRTGELFF.

This chain connects TRBV6-1 to TRBJ2-7; 12 bases map to TRBD2. Germline V gives CDR1 MNHNS, CDR2 SASEGT. The V gene end was trimmed by 4 bases and the J gene end by 0 bases; junction bases not matched to a gene: 4. There are 16 residues in the CDR3. CDR3 coding DNA: TGTGCCAGCAGTGGGGGACTAGCGGGCCTCTCCTACGAGCAGTACTTC. This codes for CASSGGLAGLSYEQYF.

At least ten counts were recorded for this clonotype. The rearrangement joins TRBV12-3 or TRBV12-4 to TRBJ2-5, with a weak D call TRBD1 (5 bases). The ends were cut back, 4 bases at V and 1 base at J, with 13 bases in the middle. This CDR3 has 15 residues. The CDR3 protein is CASSSRTSPQETQYF. The CDR3 bases are TGTGCCAGCAGTTCCCGGACAAGCCCCCAAGAGACCCAGTACTTC.

In its sample, this clonotype was seen many times. CDR3 loop: CASSTRTSSYEQYF. In DNA, the CDR3 is TGTGCCAGCAGTACCCGGACTAGCTCCTACGAGCAGTACTTC. The chain couples TRBV6-2 or TRBV6-3 to TRBJ2-7; 7 nucleotides line up with TRBD2. Germline V lookup: CDR1 MNHEY, CDR2 SVGEGT. The CDR3 length is 14 residues. V shed 5 bases and J 0 bases; nucleotides not matched to a gene: 4.

This clonotype appeared once. V usage is TRBV12-3 or TRBV12-4 and J usage is TRBJ1-1; D ambiguous. There are 12 residues in the CDR3. Between the trimmed V and J ends, which lost 3 bases and 10 bases, there was a span of 12 bases. CDR3 protein: CASSFYSRGAFF. In nucleotides, the CDR3 is TGTGCCAGCAGTTTTTATAGCCGCGGAGCTTTCTTT.

There are many counts of this clonotype. This rearrangement joins TRBV12-3 or TRBV12-4 to TRBJ2-5, with D possibly matching TRBD1 (5 bases). The CDR3 contains 15 residues. With 2 bases removed from V and 4 bases from J, the gap between germline ends came to 14 bases. The chain's CDR3 is CASSLSQGLGETQYF. CDR3 DNA sequence: TGTGCCAGCAGTTTATCCCAGGGTCTCGGAGAGACCCAGTACTTC.

The V and J genes are TRBV12-3 or TRBV12-4 and TRBJ1-2; 8 bases fit TRBD1. Unmatched junction bases numbered 8, after V lost 8 bases and J lost 0 bases. CDR3 length: 15 amino acids. The CDR3 loop is CASSLGDRTNYGYTF. For the CDR3, the DNA is TGTGCCAGCTCCTTGGGGGACAGGACTAACTATGGCTACACCTTC.

This clonotype occurred many times. V usage is TRBV28 and J usage is TRBJ2-2; TRBD1 agrees at 8 bases. Germline V gives CDR1 MDHEN, CDR2 SYDVKM. V lost 8 bases, J lost 1 base, and 3 bases stayed unmatched. The CDR3 loop spans 14 amino acids. The CDR3, as DNA: TGTGCCAGCTTTGGACAGGGGAACACCGGGGAGCTGTTTTTT. Translation gives CASFGQGNTGELFF.

This clonotype was picked up many times. The genes are TRBV28 and TRBJ1-5; D is unresolved. The CDR3 covers 15 residues. The ends were cut back, 5 bases at V and 2 bases at J, with 13 bases in the middle. Looked up from germline, CDR1 is MDHEN and CDR2 is SYDVKM. CDR3 nucleotides: TGTGCCAGCAGTCCAGACGGGTTTGGCAATCAGCCCCAGCATTTT. It encodes CASSPDGFGNQPQHF.

The chain carries TRBV7-3 and TRBJ2-3; 7 nucleotides line up with TRBD2. J gave up 6 bases and V 1 base, and 10 bases lay outside the gene matches. This CDR3 is 16 amino acids long. From germline, CDR1 is SGHTA and CDR2 FQGTGA. This chain's CDR3 is CASSLRAGGRGDTQYF. CDR3 nucleotide sequence: TGTGCCAGCAGCTTAAGGGCTGGCGGGAGAGGGGATACGCAGTATTTT. Full variable domain (missing parts from reference TRBV7-3 and TRBJ2-3): GAGVSQTPSNKVTEKGKYVELRCDPISGHTALYWYRQSLGQGPEFLIYFQGTGAADDSGLPNDRFFAVRPEGSVSTLKIQRTERGDSAVYLCASSLRAGGRGDTQYFGPGTRLTVL.

This clonotype was picked up many times. V and J are TRBV28 and TRBJ1-2, with D possibly matching TRBD1 (5 bases). This CDR3 comprises 16 residues. V lost 3 bases to trimming and J lost 3 bases, with 17 bases between them. CDR1 is MDHEN, CDR2 SYDVKM, per germline. CDR3 protein: CASSFRPPGDYYGYTF. The CDR3 DNA reads TGTGCCAGCAGTTTCCGACCCCCCGGGGACTACTATGGCTACACCTTC.

This clonotype was detected ten times or more. The J gene is TRBJ1-5, the V gene TRBV19; TRBD1 matches 8 bases. This CDR3 contains 13 residues. V was pared by 8 bases and J by 7 bases, with 7 bases of the junction left unmatched. CDR1 and CDR2 from the germline V gene are LNHDA and SQIVND (reference sequence). The CDR3 sequence: CASSDRDGQPQHF. The CDR3 coding sequence is TGTGCCAGTTCGGACAGGGATGGCCAGCCCCAGCATTTT.

This chain uses TRBV28 with TRBJ2-7, with 8 bases matching TRBD2. This CDR3 spans 16 amino acids. Trimming cost V 5 bases and J 3 bases; bases outside gene matches: 12. Looked up from germline, CDR1 is MDHEN and CDR2 is SYDVKM. The CDR3 DNA reads as TGTGCCAGCAGTGGTTTCCCTAGGACTAGCAGCTACGAGCAGTACTTC. Amino acids: CASSGFPRTSSYEQYF.

The gene calls are TRBV12-3 or TRBV12-4 and TRBJ1-2; perhaps TRBD1 as D (6 bases). Trimming removed 5 bases at V and 7 bases at J, with 20 bases between. This CDR3 region has 15 residues. The CDR3 loop reads CASSGVGGGVIGYTF. CDR3 in DNA: TGTGCCAGCAGTGGCGTCGGGGGGGGCGTTATTGGCTACACCTTC.

The genes are TRBV5-1 and TRBJ1-1, with D perhaps matching TRBD1 (6 bases). The V end was cut by 4 bases, the J end by 7 bases, with 14 bases between. The CDR3 runs to 13 residues. The germline gives CDR1 SGHRS, CDR2 YFSETQ. CDR3 amino acids: CASSNTGMGEAFF. CDR3 sequence (DNA): TGCGCCAGCAGCAACACAGGGATGGGTGAAGCTTTCTTT.

The chain carries TRBV28 and TRBJ1-1; the D is unclear. V dropped 5 bases and J dropped 4 bases, with 14 bases sitting between them. Germline V lookup: CDR1 MDHEN, CDR2 SYDVKM. The CDR3 runs 14 residues. The CDR3 is CASSNPGIVTEAFF. In DNA, the CDR3 is TGTGCCAGCAGTAATCCGGGGATCGTCACTGAAGCTTTCTTT.